In its sample, the clone carrying this T cell receptor (beta chain) was seen a few times. Time point given: pre-sensitization, week 0. Described treatment: therapeutic diphenylcyclopropenone sensitization with weekly scalp DPC. TCRdb reprocessed the RACE reads via MiXCR and lists one record per CDR3 protein. This sample yields more than 80,000 distinct CDR3 sequences, of which more than 10% are seen a single time; 2.5% to 4% belongs to the top ten. The sample comes from a study of human T cells and chemical hapten exposure. Across the whole study: A 2 cm by 2 cm inner upper arm patch received 2% DPC for sensitization.

This CDR3 region has 15 residues. CDR1 is SGHTA, CDR2 FQGTGA, per germline. Between the trimmed V and J ends, which lost 0 bases and 3 bases, there was a span of 9 bases. This TCR was sampled from a woman aged 55-70 years with alopecia areata. Some clones in this sample may be carry-over from other donors' samples. The rearrangement links TRBV7-3 to TRBJ2-1; D call uncertain. Sequences were derived from whole blood, sampled in connection with sensitization to the hapten diphenylcyclopropenone (DPC). The CDR3 nucleotides are TGTGCCAGCAGCTTAACCGGGCCCTACTACAATGAGCAGTTCTTC. Its protein product is CASSLTGPYYNEQFF.